This TCR beta chain was obtained from a study of control samples from healthy donors and cancer patients. The germline V gene encodes CDR1 LGHDT and CDR2 YNNKEL (reference sequence). V shed 2 bases and J 5 bases; nucleotides not matched to a gene: 5. This CDR3 region has 16 residues. Libraries were prepared by immunoSEQ multiplex PCR; TCRdb keeps only in-frame clonotypes and omits some of them. The data hold some 77,000 clones, with less than 90% observed a single time. Sequencing was done on a sample of blood. This TCR was sampled from a woman aged 55-70 years in good health. The V and J genes are TRBV3-1 (or the pseudogene TRBV3-2) and TRBJ2-5; 13 bases align to TRBD2. DNA for the CDR3: TGTGCCAGCAGCCAAAGGACTAGCGGGAGTAGGGAGACCCAGTACTTC. Its protein is CASSQRTSGSRETQYF.